This T cell receptor beta chain was found in a study of response to subunit inactivated influenza vaccine. Note on this clonotype: Its antigen is currently unknown.

The CDR3 covers 15 residues. CDR1 MNHEY and CDR2 SVGEGT come from the germline V gene. V was clipped by 2 bases and J by 4 bases, with 15 bases between them. Broader study findings: Authors proposed each seasonal influenza vaccination draws in few new T cells.

Using its own MiXCR run on the RT-PCR reads, TCRdb lists one record per CDR3 protein. The sample contains about 500,000 distinct CDR3 sequences, roughly 13% of which appear only once. This material consisted of PBMCs from blood, taken 45 days after vaccination. The chain uses TRBV6-2 or TRBV6-3 and TRBJ2-7; the D gene is possibly TRBD1 (6 bases). The receptor was isolated from a man in his fifties or sixties who received an inactivated influenza vaccine. The CDR3 region has the DNA TGTGCCAGCAGTTACACCCTAGGGGGAGCGTACGAGCAGTACTTC. The encoded protein is CASSYTLGGAYEQYF.